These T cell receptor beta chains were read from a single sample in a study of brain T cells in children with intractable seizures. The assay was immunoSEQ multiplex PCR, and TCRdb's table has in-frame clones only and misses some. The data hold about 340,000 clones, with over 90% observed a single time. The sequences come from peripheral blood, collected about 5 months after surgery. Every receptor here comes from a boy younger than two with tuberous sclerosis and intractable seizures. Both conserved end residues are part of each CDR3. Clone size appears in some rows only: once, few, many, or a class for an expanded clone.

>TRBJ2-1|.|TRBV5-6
CASSLLRGNEQFF
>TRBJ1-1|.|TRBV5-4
CASSLRGGTEAFF
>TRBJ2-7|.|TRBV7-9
CASSSGTGSYEQYF
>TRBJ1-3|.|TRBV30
CAWGRYGPGNTIYF
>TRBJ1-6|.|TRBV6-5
CASSYDRGSPLHF
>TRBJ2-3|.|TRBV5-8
CASSRTSGGTLTDTQYF
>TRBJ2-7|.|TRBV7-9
CASSFSAGLSSYEQYF
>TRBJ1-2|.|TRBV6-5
CASRDNYGYTF
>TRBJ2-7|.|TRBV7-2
CASSTIRTGRSSYEQYF
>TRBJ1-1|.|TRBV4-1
CASSRDSWNTEAFF
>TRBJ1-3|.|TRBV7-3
CASSLYGNTGDGAGNTIYF
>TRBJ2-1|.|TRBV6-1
CASSERGDRGNEQFF
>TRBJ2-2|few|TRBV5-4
CASSLDTGELFF
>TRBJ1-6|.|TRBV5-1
CASSALGVYNSPLHF
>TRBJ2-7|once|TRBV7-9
CASTPGAAYEQYF
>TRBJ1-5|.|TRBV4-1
CASSQVGRKNQPQHF
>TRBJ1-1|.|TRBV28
CASSYRDRAATEAFF
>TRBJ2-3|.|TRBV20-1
CSASDGGTDTQYF
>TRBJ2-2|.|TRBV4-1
CASSQGLWNTGELFF
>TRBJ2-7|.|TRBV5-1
CASSFTGGSYEQYF
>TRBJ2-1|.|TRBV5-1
CASSFGGVYNEQFF
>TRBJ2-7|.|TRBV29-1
CSVVLVLFNEQYF
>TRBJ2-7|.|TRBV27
CASTPNVFGNEQYF
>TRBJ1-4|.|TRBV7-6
CASSLAGDSTEKLFF
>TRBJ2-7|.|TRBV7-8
CASREGLAYHEQYF
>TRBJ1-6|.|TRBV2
CASTFRGQGSPLHF
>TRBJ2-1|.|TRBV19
CASSIEAADPYNEQFF
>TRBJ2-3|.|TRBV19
CASSMAGIEADTQYF
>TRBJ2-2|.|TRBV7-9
CASSYRTGGSTGELFF
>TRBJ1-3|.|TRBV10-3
CAISPGTLSGNTIYF
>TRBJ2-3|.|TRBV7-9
CASSLGEEDTQYF
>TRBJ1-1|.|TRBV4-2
CASSQGGPGHGEAFF
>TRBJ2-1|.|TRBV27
CASSFGTSGRNEQFF
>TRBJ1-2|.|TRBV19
CASKREKEVYGYTF
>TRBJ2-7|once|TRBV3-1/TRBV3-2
CASSQVWDSSYEQYF
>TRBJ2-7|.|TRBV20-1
CSARAYEQYF
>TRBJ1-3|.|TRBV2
CASSEVGGSGNTIYF
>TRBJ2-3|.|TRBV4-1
CASSQGRGSGGAENTQYF
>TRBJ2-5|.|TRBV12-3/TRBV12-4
CASSGQETQYF
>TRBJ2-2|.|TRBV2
CASRGRRWTSGRGGTGELFF
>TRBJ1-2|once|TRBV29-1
CSVVPWEGKNYGYTF
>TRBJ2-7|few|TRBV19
CASSIGHSYEQYF
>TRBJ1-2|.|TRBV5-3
CARSLDRGIYGYTF
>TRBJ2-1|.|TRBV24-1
CATSDVRDTNQFF
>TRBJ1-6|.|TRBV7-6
CASSTVRGGNSPLHF
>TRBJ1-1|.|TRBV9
CASSPSWGRVYTEAFF
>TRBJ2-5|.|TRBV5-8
CASHLGRRNQETQYF
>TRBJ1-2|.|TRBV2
CASSFSPYGYTF
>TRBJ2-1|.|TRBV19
CASSMGYGLAGDEQFF
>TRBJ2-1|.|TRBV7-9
CASSSGLAGEKQFF
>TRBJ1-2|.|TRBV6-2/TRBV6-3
CASSSGTGAVRGYGYTF
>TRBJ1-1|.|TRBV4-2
CASSPPGQGSYEAFF
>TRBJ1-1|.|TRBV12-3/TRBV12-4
CASSLYPNTEAFF
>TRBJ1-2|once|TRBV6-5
CASSPRQGLFYGYTF
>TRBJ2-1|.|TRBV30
CARGGPYNEQFF